Listed here are 9 T cell receptor beta chains from one sample, sequenced in a study of blood T cell repertoires in COVID-19. Repertoires were generated with immunoSEQ multiplex PCR, while TCRdb's copy carries only in-frame clones and drops some. The sample lists around 58,000 clones, around four fifths occurring once. Sequencing used peripheral blood. Source of these receptors: a human donor in a cohort sampled during active COVID-19.

The gene calls are TRBV7-8 and TRBJ1-2; D remains unclear. The CDR3 length is 13 residues. Germline loops: CDR1 SGHVS, CDR2 FQNEAQ. V lost 1 base and J 3 bases, leaving 6 bases between the germline ends. CDR3 in amino acids: CASSLEQDYGYTF. DNA for the CDR3: TGTGCCAGCAGCTTAGAGCAGGACTATGGCTACACCTTC.

This chain uses TRBV7-9 with TRBJ2-7; D gene uncertain. The V and J ends lost 5 bases and 0 bases respectively, with 11 bases between them. There are 14 residues in the CDR3. Germline-derived CDR1 and CDR2 are SEHNR and FQNEAQ (reference sequence). CDR3 in amino acids: CASSKTYSSYEQYF. DNA for the CDR3: TGTGCCAGCAGCAAGACTTACTCCTCCTACGAGCAGTACTTC.

The chain couples TRBV5-1 to TRBJ1-1; perhaps TRBD1 as D (6 bases). Germline lookup yields CDR1 SGHRS and CDR2 YFSETQ. CDR3 length equals 12 residues. Trimming removed 4 bases from V and 6 bases from J, with 10 bases in between. This CDR3 reads CASSVDRSEAFF. The DNA for the CDR3 is TGCGCCAGCAGCGTCGACAGGTCTGAAGCTTTCTTT.

The genes are TRBV6-2 or TRBV6-3 and TRBJ1-2, with D possibly being TRBD1 (6 bases). V was shortened by 5 bases and J by 8 bases, with 15 bases between the two germline ends. The CDR3 consists of 13 residues. Germline loops: CDR1 MNHEY, CDR2 SVGEGT. As DNA, the CDR3 is TGTGCCAGCAGTAAAACAGGGACTATCGGCTACACCTTC. Translating gives CASSKTGTIGYTF.

This clone was detected only once. This chain joins TRBV7-8 and TRBJ1-6; D gene unclear. Trimming took 2 bases from V and 19 from J, leaving 15 bases between them. This CDR3 region has 12 residues. Germline CDR1 is SGHVS and CDR2 is FQNEAQ. The CDR3: CASSLHSSLLHF. For the CDR3, the DNA is TGTGCCAGCAGCTTACACAGCTCCTTGTTACACTTT.

A few counts support this clone. The J gene is TRBJ1-3, the V gene TRBV6-4; D may be TRBD1 (5 bases). This CDR3 region has 17 residues. V lost 2 bases and J lost 0, with 14 bases in between. CDR1 MRHNA and CDR2 SNTAGT come from the germline V gene. This CDR3 reads CASSDADRSSSGNTIYF. The CDR3 region has the DNA TGTGCCAGCAGTGACGCAGACAGATCATCCTCTGGAAACACCATATATTTT.

This rearrangement joins TRBV28 to TRBJ2-3; 11 bases align to TRBD2. V trimming: 3 bases; J trimming: 2 bases; junction bases outside the gene matches: 7. Germline CDR1 reads MDHEN; CDR2 reads SYDVKM. The CDR3 spans 17 residues. DNA of the CDR3: TGTGCCAGCAGTTTGACTAGCGGGGAAGACCTCACAGATACGCAGTATTTT. Amino acids: CASSLTSGEDLTDTQYF. Supplemented by reference TRBV28 and TRBJ2-3, the full variable domain reads DVKVTQSSRYLVKRTGEKVFLECVQDMDHENMFWYRQDPGLGLRLIYFSYDVKMKEKGDIPEGYSVSREKKERFSLILESASTNQTSMYLCASSLTSGEDLTDTQYFGPGTRLTVL.

The rearrangement uses TRBV12-5 and TRBJ2-1; D uncertain. The CDR3 loop spans 14 amino acids. V was trimmed by 1 base and J by 7 bases, leaving 11 bases between them. Germline-derived CDR1 and CDR2 are LGHNT and FRNRAP. CDR3 residues: CASGLAPPLNEQFF. DNA for the CDR3: TGTGCTAGTGGTTTGGCCCCCCCCCTGAATGAGCAGTTCTTC.

The chain links TRBV5-1 to TRBJ2-6; 8 bases are a match to TRBD2. The V gene end was trimmed by 3 bases and the J gene end by 3 bases; junction bases not matched to a gene: 5. Germline assignment: CDR1 SGHRS and CDR2 YFSETQ. This CDR3 has 16 residues. In DNA, the CDR3 is TGCGCCAGCAGCTCGGGGGGGCCTAGTGGGGCCAACGTCCTGACTTTC. Translated, it gives CASSSGGPSGANVLTF.